This is a list of T cell receptor beta chains from one sample in a study of shared clonotypes between healthy human individuals. The data were produced by immunoSEQ multiplex PCR, yet TCRdb's version contains in-frame clones alone and is incomplete. The table lists more than 550,000 clones, around 91% of them singletons. The source material was memory CD8+ T cells from PBMCs. The receptors were gathered from a man aged 18 to 30 in good health. Some clones in this sample may be carry-over from other donors' samples. CDR3s include the opening cysteine and the closing phenylalanine or tryptophan. The D gene is left open where the match is weak. Clone size is not always given. Where it is, it says once, few, many or a class for expanded clones.

cdr3_length	j_call	clone_size	v_call	d_call	cdr3_aa	cdr3_nt
13	TRBJ2-7	-	TRBV27	-	CASSFGPRYEQYF	TGTGCCAGCAGTTTTGGCCCTAGGTACGAGCAGTACTTC
15	TRBJ2-7	-	TRBV7-3	-	CASSLSALPGVEQYF	TGTGCCAGCAGCTTATCTGCCCTGCCCGGGGTCGAGCAGTACTTC
16	TRBJ2-6	-	TRBV29-1	-	CSVAPGHTAGANVLTF	TGCAGCGTTGCTCCGGGACATACAGCTGGGGCCAACGTCCTGACTTTC
14	TRBJ1-1	many	TRBV11-2	-	CASSLGGPSTEAFF	TGTGCCAGCAGCTTAGGAGGCCCTAGCACTGAAGCTTTCTTT
15	TRBJ2-2	-	TRBV5-4	-	CASSFPGAEFGELFF	TGTGCCAGCAGCTTCCCCGGGGCAGAATTCGGGGAGCTGTTTTTT
12	TRBJ2-7	-	TRBV29-1	TRBD1	CSARTGGNEQYF	TGCAGCGCACGGACAGGGGGCAACGAGCAGTACTTC
14	TRBJ2-1	-	TRBV30	-	CAWSVRDNQNEQFF	TGTGCCTGGAGTGTACGGGACAACCAAAATGAGCAGTTCTTC
12	TRBJ2-1	-	TRBV11-2	-	CASSPRRGRQFF	TGTGCCAGCAGTCCCCGCCGGGGAAGGCAGTTCTTC
13	TRBJ2-7	-	TRBV7-9	TRBD1	CASSPTTGDEQYF	TGTGCCAGCAGCCCAACCACAGGGGACGAGCAGTACTTC
15	TRBJ2-7	-	TRBV19	-	CASRMGPPSSYEQYF	TGTGCCAGTAGAATGGGACCCCCGAGCTCCTACGAGCAGTACTTC
13	TRBJ2-7	-	TRBV29-1	TRBD1	CSVVGTDSYEQYF	TGCAGCGTTGTCGGGACAGATTCCTACGAGCAGTACTTC
12	TRBJ1-2	-	TRBV29-1	-	CSAERGYYGYTF	TGCAGCGCAGAACGGGGGTACTATGGCTACACCTTC
14	TRBJ2-2	few	TRBV7-9	-	CASSSSTGTGELFF	TGTGCCAGCAGCTCAAGTACGGGCACCGGGGAGCTGTTTTTT
13	TRBJ2-7	-	TRBV7-6	-	CASSSRPGYEQYF	TGTGCCAGCAGCTCCCGGCCGGGTTACGAGCAGTACTTC
15	TRBJ1-1	-	TRBV30	-	CAWSFWGRTNTEAFF	TGTGCCTGGAGTTTCTGGGGGCGGACGAACACTGAAGCTTTCTTT
16	TRBJ2-5	-	TRBV4-2	-	CASSLVGRAYQETQYF	TGTGCCAGCAGCTTGGTTGGCAGGGCGTACCAAGAGACCCAGTACTTC
19	TRBJ1-4	-	TRBV5-4	-	CASSLYGGGAPGTGEKLFF	TGTGCCAGCAGCTTGTATGGAGGGGGAGCACCAGGAACGGGTGAAAAACTGTTTTTT
15	TRBJ2-2	many	TRBV6-1	-	CASSAVGIVTGELFF	TGTGCCAGCAGTGCCGTCGGGATTGTCACCGGGGAGCTGTTTTTT
15	TRBJ2-1	-	TRBV14	-	CASKDHTSSYNEQFF	TGTGCCAGCAAGGACCACACAAGCTCCTACAATGAGCAGTTCTTC
14	TRBJ1-6	-	TRBV28	-	CASSFAGTGSPLHF	TGTGCCAGCAGTTTCGCGGGGACGGGTTCACCCCTCCACTTT
17	TRBJ1-1	-	TRBV4-1	TRBD1	CASSAIPGQGVDTEAFF	TGCGCCAGCAGTGCTATCCCGGGACAGGGGGTCGACACTGAAGCTTTCTTT
13	TRBJ1-2	once	TRBV27	-	CASSLGQGYGYTF	TGTGCCAGCAGTTTAGGGCAGGGATATGGCTACACCTTC
14	TRBJ1-3	-	TRBV4-2	-	CASSQVGDSGTIYF	TGTGCCAGCAGCCAAGTGGGGGACTCGGGCACCATATATTTT
17	TRBJ1-2	-	TRBV28	-	CASSSRGAGETDYGYTF	TGTGCCAGCAGCTCAAGGGGGGCAGGGGAGACCGACTATGGCTACACCTTC
15	TRBJ2-4	-	TRBV19	-	CASSVSLGGKNIQYF	TGTGCCAGTAGTGTCTCCCTCGGCGGGAAAAACATTCAGTACTTC
18	TRBJ2-1	-	TRBV19	TRBD2	CASSIFSGLAGEYNEQFF	TGTGCCAGTAGTATATTTTCGGGACTAGCGGGAGAATACAATGAGCAGTTCTTC
15	TRBJ2-2	-	TRBV9	-	CASSVADQAAGELFF	TGTGCCAGCAGCGTAGCGGATCAGGCAGCCGGGGAGCTGTTTTTT
14	TRBJ2-3	-	TRBV10-3	-	CAIMTDPYTDTQYF	TGTGCCATCATGACCGATCCCTACACAGATACGCAGTATTTT
12	TRBJ2-7	-	TRBV12-5	TRBD1	CASGLGTGGKYF	TGTGCTAGTGGTTTAGGGACAGGGGGCAAGTACTTC
14	TRBJ2-7	once	TRBV6-5	-	CASSPRTGPHEQYF	TGTGCCAGCAGTCCCCGGACCGGCCCCCACGAGCAGTACTTC
13	TRBJ2-7	once	TRBV7-2	-	CASSFSRSYEQYF	TGTGCCAGCAGCTTTTCACGGTCCTACGAGCAGTACTTC
13	TRBJ2-1	-	TRBV5-5	-	CASSPGPKQEQFF	TGTGCCAGCAGTCCTGGGCCCAAACAGGAGCAGTTCTTC
14	TRBJ1-1	once	TRBV6-6	-	CASSYRDWNTEAFF	TGTGCCAGCAGTTACAGGGATTGGAACACTGAAGCTTTCTTT
16	TRBJ2-3	-	TRBV19	TRBD2	CASSGLAGVGIDTQYF	TGTGCCAGTAGTGGACTAGCGGGAGTCGGAATAGATACGCAGTATTTT
9	TRBJ1-5	-	TRBV11-2	-	CASQPGQHF	TGTGCCAGCCAACCGGGGCAGCATTTT
14	TRBJ2-7	-	TRBV5-1	-	CASSPGDRSYEQYF	TGCGCCAGCAGCCCGGGGGACAGATCCTACGAGCAGTACTTC
18	TRBJ2-5	once	TRBV4-1	-	CASSQRWVDSGGEETQYF	TGCGCCAGCAGCCAACGCTGGGTCGACAGCGGAGGCGAAGAGACCCAGTACTTC
14	TRBJ2-7	-	TRBV5-4	-	CASSSVGTSYEQYF	TGTGCCAGCAGCTCCGTTGGGACCTCCTACGAGCAGTACTTC
16	TRBJ2-1	once	TRBV4-2	-	CASSQHSGSPGDEQFF	TGTGCCAGCAGCCAGCACTCCGGGTCTCCGGGGGATGAGCAGTTCTTC
15	TRBJ1-5	-	TRBV5-8	-	CASSGEGYSNQPQHF	TGTGCCAGCAGTGGGGAGGGATATAGCAATCAGCCCCAGCATTTT
15	TRBJ2-7	-	TRBV6-1	TRBD2	CASSEGLAEHYEQYF	TGTGCCAGCAGTGAGGGACTAGCGGAACACTACGAGCAGTACTTC
10	TRBJ2-5	few	TRBV7-9	-	CASSRETQYF	TGTGCCAGTAGCAGGGAGACCCAGTACTTC
13	TRBJ2-5	once	TRBV28	-	CASSQTRRETQYF	TGTGCCAGCAGTCAAACTAGAAGAGAGACCCAGTACTTC
16	TRBJ2-1	-	TRBV9	-	CASSAPRDASGNEQFF	TGTGCCAGCAGCGCGCCCCGGGACGCGAGTGGGAATGAGCAGTTCTTC
14	TRBJ2-7	-	TRBV5-1	TRBD1	CASSWDRGNNEQYF	TGCGCCAGCAGCTGGGACAGGGGTAACAACGAGCAGTACTTC
14	TRBJ1-1	-	TRBV6-5	-	CASSYSQPQGEAFF	TGTGCCAGCAGTTACTCCCAGCCCCAAGGGGAAGCTTTCTTT
17	TRBJ2-3	-	TRBV7-9	TRBD2	CASSLVGSGSTPDTQYF	TGTGCCAGCAGCTTAGTAGGGAGCGGGAGTACCCCAGATACGCAGTATTTT
14	TRBJ2-6	-	TRBV2	-	CASRKSAGANVLTF	TGTGCCAGTAGAAAAAGCGCCGGGGCCAACGTCCTGACTTTC
16	TRBJ1-4	-	TRBV7-9	TRBD1	CASSPLRGRLNEKLFF	TGTGCCAGCAGCCCCCTGAGGGGGCGCCTTAATGAAAAACTGTTTTTT
15	TRBJ1-2	-	TRBV27	-	CASSLRAGWNYGYTF	TGTGCCAGCAGTCTCCGGGCAGGGTGGAACTATGGCTACACCTTC
14	TRBJ2-7	-	TRBV27	-	CASKDQGHLYEQYF	TGTGCCAGCAAGGACCAGGGGCACCTCTACGAGCAGTACTTC